The 19 T cell receptor beta chains given below trace back to one sample, sequenced in a study of T cell responses to AZD1222 COVID-19 vaccine. Measured with immunoSEQ multiplex PCR; TCRdb has only the in-frame clones, and not every one. The sample has some 150,000 clones; about nine tenths are singletons. Sample: peripheral blood, taken on day 0 of AZD1222 vaccination. The receptors were gathered from an adult in good health.

V gene TRBV7-2 combines with J gene TRBJ2-2, with a tentative D call TRBD2 (6 bases). The CDR3 loop spans 15 amino acids. V lost 1 base and J lost 1, with 7 bases in between. Germline lookup yields CDR1 SGHTA and CDR2 FQGNSA. CDR3 residues: CASSLGSGNTGELFF. The CDR3 DNA reads as TGTGCCAGCAGCTTAGGTAGCGGGAACACCGGGGAGCTGTTTTTT.

This clone was recorded only once. J is TRBJ2-5 and V is TRBV28; the D is unclear. Trimming left V 0 bases short and J 1 base short, with 6 bases between. There are 14 residues in the CDR3. Germline loops: CDR1 MDHEN, CDR2 SYDVKM. The chain's CDR3 is CASSLWRSQETQYF. The CDR3 nucleotides are TGTGCCAGCAGTTTATGGCGGTCCCAAGAGACCCAGTACTTC.

This clone appeared a single time. This chain joins TRBV18 and TRBJ1-1; tentatively, D is TRBD1 (5 bases). V shed 6 bases and J shed 0 bases, with 11 bases lying between them. CDR1 and CDR2 from the germline V gene are KGHSH and LQKENI. The CDR3 extends over 14 amino acids. Written as DNA, the CDR3 is TGTGCCAGCTCCCGCCAGGGCTTGAACACTGAAGCTTTCTTT. Residues: CASSRQGLNTEAFF. The full variable domain, its missing parts supplied by reference TRBV18 and TRBJ1-1, is NAGVMQNPRHLVRRRGQEARLRCSPMKGHSHVYWYRQLPEEGLKFMVYLQKENIIDESGMPKERFSAEFPKEGPSILRIQQVVRGDSAAYFCASSRQGLNTEAFFGQGTRLTVV.

In its sample, this clone was seen once. The rearrangement uses TRBV4-3 and TRBJ2-5; D is unclear. Germline V gene data show CDR1 as LGHNA and CDR2 as YSLEER. V lost 0 bases and J 2 bases, leaving 10 bases between the germline ends. The CDR3 consists of 15 residues. CDR3 in amino acids: CASSQDLGYQETQYF. CDR3 nucleotides: TGCGCCAGCAGCCAAGATCTGGGTTATCAAGAGACCCAGTACTTC.

The chain uses TRBV19 and TRBJ1-6; 7 bases line up with TRBD1. V gave up 8 bases and J gave up 8 bases; unmatched junction bases: 12. CDR3 length: 15 amino acids. Germline-derived CDR1 and CDR2 are LNHDA and SQIVND (reference sequence). The CDR3 reads CASSLWTGLDSPLHF. In DNA form, the CDR3 reads TGTGCCAGTTCCCTCTGGACAGGTTTAGATTCACCCCTCCACTTT. Supplemented by reference TRBV19 and TRBJ1-6, the full variable domain reads DGGITQSPKYLFRKEGQNVTLSCEQNLNHDAMYWYRQDPGQGLRLIYYSQIVNDFQKGDIAEGYSVSREKKESFPLTVTSAQKNPTAFYLCASSLWTGLDSPLHFGNGTRLTVT.

This clone was counted only a few times. The chain uses TRBV27 and TRBJ2-7; either TRBD1 or TRBD2 may supply D (5 bases each). CDR1 is MNHEY and CDR2 is SMNVEV in the germline V gene (reference sequence). CDR3 length: 12 amino acids. V was trimmed by 6 bases and J by 2 bases, leaving 8 bases between them. This chain's CDR3 is CASSRGAYEQYF. DNA of the CDR3: TGTGCCAGCAGCCGAGGGGCCTACGAGCAGTACTTC.

This clone appeared a single time. This chain uses TRBV2 with TRBJ1-1; D gene unclear. Trimming stripped 4 bases from V and 0 bases from J, with 9 bases between. In germline, CDR1 is SNHLY, CDR2 FYNNEI. This CDR3 is 14 amino acids long. CDR3 bases: TGTGCCAGCAGTGTTAACCAGATGAACACTGAAGCTTTCTTT. It yields the protein CASSVNQMNTEAFF.

The chain is built from TRBV3-1 (or the pseudogene TRBV3-2) and TRBJ2-3; the match to TRBD1 covers 12 bases. Germline trimming cut 4 bases from V and 4 bases from J; bases unmatched to any gene: 9. Germline-derived CDR1 and CDR2 are LGHDT and YNNKEL (reference sequence). The CDR3 is 17 amino acids. In DNA form, the CDR3 reads TGTGCCAGCAGCCTATATTGGGGACAGGGGGCTTCAGATACGCAGTATTTT. Protein product: CASSLYWGQGASDTQYF.

This chain uses TRBV30 with TRBJ2-3; D uncertain. The CDR3 sequence is 12 residues long. Trimming left V 4 bases short and J 0 bases short, with 5 bases between. Germline V lookup: CDR1 GTSNPN, CDR2 SVGIG (reference sequence). CDR3 loop: CAWTGSTDTQYF. The DNA for the CDR3 is TGTGCCTGGACGGGTAGCACAGATACGCAGTATTTT.

This chain uses TRBV7-9 with TRBJ2-7, with D perhaps TRBD1 (6 bases). With 2 bases removed from V and 1 base from J, the gap between germline ends came to 18 bases. The CDR3 contains 17 residues. Germline CDR1 SEHNR, CDR2 FQNEAQ (reference sequence). The chain's CDR3 is CASSLYPTGVASYEQYF. The CDR3 region has the DNA TGTGCCAGCAGCTTATACCCGACAGGTGTGGCGTCCTACGAGCAGTACTTC.

The genes are TRBV4-1 and TRBJ1-5; D ambiguous. V lost 1 base and J 4 bases, leaving 8 bases between the germline ends. The germline gives CDR1 MGHRA, CDR2 YSYEKL. The CDR3 spans 14 residues. For the CDR3, the DNA is TGCGCCAGCAGCCAAGGACCGATTAATCAGCCCCAGCATTTT. It codes for CASSQGPINQPQHF.

The chain recombines TRBV2 with TRBJ1-5; tentatively, D is TRBD1 (5 bases). V lost 9 bases to trimming and J lost 7 bases, with 19 bases between them. The CDR3 sequence is 14 residues long. Germline CDR1 reads SNHLY; CDR2 reads FYNNEI. CDR3 in DNA: TGTGCCAGTGCCTGGCAGGGAAGGGAACAGCCCCAGCATTTT. It translates to CASAWQGREQPQHF.

This clone was detected only a few times. The chain has TRBV7-9 and TRBJ2-7, with TRBD2 matching 8 bases. V trimming: 5 bases; J trimming: 2 bases; junction bases outside the gene matches: 5. CDR3 length: 14 residues. Germline CDR1 SEHNR, CDR2 FQNEAQ (reference sequence). The CDR3 DNA reads TGTGCCAGCAGCCTTAGCGGGGCAACCTACGAGCAGTACTTC. Translating it yields CASSLSGATYEQYF.

For the CDR3, the DNA is TGTGCCAGCAGCTTCACAGGGGGGTACGACGAGCAGTACTTC. Protein product: CASSFTGGYDEQYF. The J gene is TRBJ2-7, the V gene TRBV5-5, with 8 bases matching TRBD1. Germline assignment: CDR1 SGHKS and CDR2 YYEKEE (reference sequence). V was clipped by 2 bases and J by 5 bases; unmatched bases: 6. The CDR3 spans 14 residues.

V is TRBV9 and J is TRBJ2-1; tentatively, D is TRBD2 (5 bases). From germline, CDR1 is SGDLS and CDR2 YYNGEE. This CDR3 has 16 residues. The V end was cut by 0 bases, the J end by 2 bases, with 12 bases between. The DNA for the CDR3 is TGTGCCAGCAGCGTAGGAATCAGTAGCGCCTACAATGAGCAGTTCTTC. Its translation: CASSVGISSAYNEQFF. The variable domain in full, completed from reference TRBV9 and TRBJ2-1, reads DSGVTQTPKHLITATGQRVTLRCSPRSGDLSVYWYQQSLDQGLQFLIQYYNGEERAKGNILERFSAQQFPDLHSELNLSSLELGDSALYFCASSVGISSAYNEQFFGPGTRLTVL.

This sequence joins TRBV7-2 and TRBJ2-1; D may be TRBD2 (6 bases). The CDR3 is made up of 16 amino acids. The ends were cut back, 6 bases at V and 0 bases at J, with 15 bases in the middle. Germline CDR1 is SGHTA and CDR2 is FQGNSA. Written as DNA, the CDR3 is TGTGCCAGCAGGCCCTGGGCCGGGAGCTCCTACAATGAGCAGTTCTTC. Its translation is CASRPWAGSSYNEQFF.

This clone appeared a single time. CDR3 in DNA: TGTGCCAGCAGCCAGATTGCGACAGTTTACGAGCAGTACTTC. Protein product: CASSQIATVYEQYF. The chain combines TRBV14 with TRBJ2-7; a weak D match, TRBD1 (5 bases). The germline V and J ends were trimmed by 3 bases and 4 bases, with 13 bases remaining between them. The CDR3 runs to 14 residues. CDR1 and CDR2 from the germline V gene are SGHDN and FVKESK.

This chain connects TRBV12-2 to TRBJ2-7; TRBD2, the D gene given by the table, was not confirmed from the DNA. TRBV12-2 is shown as a pseudogene. The CDR3 has 16 amino acids. DNA for the CDR3: TGTGCAAGTCGCTTAAGAGACCGGGACTATCCCTACGAGCAGTACTTC. Translation gives CASRLRDRDYPYEQYF.

The chain is built from TRBV9 and TRBJ2-1, with a possible D match to TRBD2 (6 bases). The V gene lost 1 base and the J gene lost 9 bases, with 14 bases spanning the gap. The CDR3 consists of 14 residues. The V gene's germline CDR1 is SGDLS and CDR2 YYNGEE. Here the CDR3 DNA reads TGTGCCAGCAGCGTAAGAAATGAGGGAGGTGAGCAGTTCTTC. Its protein product is CASSVRNEGGEQFF.